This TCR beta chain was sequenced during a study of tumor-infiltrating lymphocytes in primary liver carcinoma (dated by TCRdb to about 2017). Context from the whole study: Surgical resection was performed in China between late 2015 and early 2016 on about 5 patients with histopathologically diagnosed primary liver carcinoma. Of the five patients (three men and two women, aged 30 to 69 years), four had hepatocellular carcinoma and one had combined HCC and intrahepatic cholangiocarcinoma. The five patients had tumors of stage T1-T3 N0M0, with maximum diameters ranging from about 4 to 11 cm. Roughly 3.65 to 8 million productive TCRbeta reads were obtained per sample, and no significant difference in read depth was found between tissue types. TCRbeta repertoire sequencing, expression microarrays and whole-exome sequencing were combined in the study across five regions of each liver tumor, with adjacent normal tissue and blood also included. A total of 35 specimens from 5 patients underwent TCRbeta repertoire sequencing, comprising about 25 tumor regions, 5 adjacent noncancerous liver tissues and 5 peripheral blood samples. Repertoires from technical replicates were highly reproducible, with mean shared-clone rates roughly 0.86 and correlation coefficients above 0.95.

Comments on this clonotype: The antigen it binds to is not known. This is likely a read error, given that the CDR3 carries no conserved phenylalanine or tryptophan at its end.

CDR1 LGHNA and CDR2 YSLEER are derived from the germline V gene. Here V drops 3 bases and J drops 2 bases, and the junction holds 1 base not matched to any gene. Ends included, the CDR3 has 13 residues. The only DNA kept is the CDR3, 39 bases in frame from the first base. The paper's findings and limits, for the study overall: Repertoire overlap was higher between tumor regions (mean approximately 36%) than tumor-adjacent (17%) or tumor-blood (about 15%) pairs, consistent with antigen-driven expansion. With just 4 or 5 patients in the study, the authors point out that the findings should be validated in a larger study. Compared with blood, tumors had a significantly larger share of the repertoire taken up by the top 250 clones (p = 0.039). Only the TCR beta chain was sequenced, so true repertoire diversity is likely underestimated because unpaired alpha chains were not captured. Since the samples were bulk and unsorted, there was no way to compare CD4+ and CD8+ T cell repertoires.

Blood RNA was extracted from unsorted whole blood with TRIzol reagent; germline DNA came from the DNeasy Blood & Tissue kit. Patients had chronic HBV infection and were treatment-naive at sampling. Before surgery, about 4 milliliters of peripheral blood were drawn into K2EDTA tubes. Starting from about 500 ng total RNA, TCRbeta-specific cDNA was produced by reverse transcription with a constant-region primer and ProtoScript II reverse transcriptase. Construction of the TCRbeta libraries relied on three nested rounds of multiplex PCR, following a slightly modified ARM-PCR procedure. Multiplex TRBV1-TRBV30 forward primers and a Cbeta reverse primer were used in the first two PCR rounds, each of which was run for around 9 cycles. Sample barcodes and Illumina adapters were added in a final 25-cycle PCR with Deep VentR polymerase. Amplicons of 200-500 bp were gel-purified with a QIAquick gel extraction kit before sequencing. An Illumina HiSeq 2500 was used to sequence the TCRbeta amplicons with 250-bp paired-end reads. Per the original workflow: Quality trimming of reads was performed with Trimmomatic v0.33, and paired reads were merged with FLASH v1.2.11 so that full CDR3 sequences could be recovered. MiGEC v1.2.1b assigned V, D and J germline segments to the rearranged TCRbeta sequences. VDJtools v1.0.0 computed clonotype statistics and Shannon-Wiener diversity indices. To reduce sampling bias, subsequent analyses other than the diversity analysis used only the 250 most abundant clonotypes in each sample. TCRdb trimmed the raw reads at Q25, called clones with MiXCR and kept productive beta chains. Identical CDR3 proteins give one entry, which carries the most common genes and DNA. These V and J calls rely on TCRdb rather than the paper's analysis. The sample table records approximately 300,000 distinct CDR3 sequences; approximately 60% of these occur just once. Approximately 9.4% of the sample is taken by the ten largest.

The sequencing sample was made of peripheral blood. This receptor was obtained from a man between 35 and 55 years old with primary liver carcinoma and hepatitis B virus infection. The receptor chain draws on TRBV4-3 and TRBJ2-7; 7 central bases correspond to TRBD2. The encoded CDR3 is CASSHREAYEQYY. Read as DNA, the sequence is TGCGCCAGCAGCCACCGGGAGGCCTACGAGCAGTACTAC.